The 3 T cell receptor beta chains reported below all come from one sample, sequenced in a study of PD-1 blockade in mismatch repair-deficient tumors. The table came from immunoSEQ multiplex PCR; TCRdb's copy has only in-frame clones and leaves some out. The sample has some 100,000 clones; approximately 83% are singletons. This specimen was peripheral blood, taken around 8 months after starting pembrolizumab. The receptors stem from an adult with mismatch repair-deficient cancer.

The rearrangement uses TRBV7-2 and TRBJ2-3, with unresolved D. Trimming stripped 4 bases from V and 9 bases from J, with 11 bases between. CDR1 and CDR2 (germline): SGHTA, FQGNSA. The CDR3 runs 12 residues. CDR3 nucleotides: TGTGCCAGCAGCTCTTACCGTGGGACGCAGTATTTT. The encoded protein is CASSSYRGTQYF.

The rearrangement links TRBV14 to TRBJ1-4; D not resolved. Germline assignment: CDR1 SGHDN and CDR2 FVKESK. This CDR3 is 12 amino acids long. V shed 2 bases and J shed 8 bases, with 6 bases lying between them. In DNA form, the CDR3 reads TGTGCCAGCAGCCAATTCCGCGAAAAACTGTTTTTT. Translating gives CASSQFREKLFF.

The chain employs TRBV5-1 and TRBJ1-3; 8 bases are a match to TRBD1. Trimming removed 4 bases from V and 2 bases from J; junction bases left unmatched: 11. This CDR3 spans 17 amino acids. The V gene's germline CDR1 is SGHRS and CDR2 YFSETQ. CDR3: CASSPRPLDRAGNTIYF. Here the CDR3 DNA reads TGCGCCAGCAGCCCAAGACCTTTGGACAGGGCTGGAAACACCATATATTTT.